Here is one TCR beta chain with its context. This CDR3 spans 15 amino acids. This sample was included in a study of control samples from healthy donors and cancer patients. The table came from immunoSEQ multiplex PCR; TCRdb's copy has only in-frame clones and leaves some out. The sample has approximately 90,000 clones; about 85% are singletons. The sequence was obtained from a man aged 25-45 years in good health. Sample: blood. The chain recombines TRBV21-1 with TRBJ2-7; the table gives TRBD1 as D, unverified against the DNA. TRBV21-1 is recorded as a pseudogene. CDR3 DNA: TGTGCCAGCAGGGAGAGTAGGGACAGCTCCTACGAGCAGTACTTC. Translated: CASRESRDSSYEQYF.